The 25 T cell receptor beta chains below all came from one sample that was sequenced in a study of T cells in women clearing cervical HPV infection. Only in-frame clones appear in the TCRdb table, and some are missing; sequencing was by immunoSEQ multiplex PCR. The specimen's table records about 26,000 clones. Sequenced sample: blood buffy coat. All receptors come from a woman between 18 and 70 years old with a cervical HPV16 infection that either progressed to CIN3+ or cleared (not recorded which).

On this clone itself: The read ends 3 residues shy of where the CDR3 ends; the end is completed using the germline J gene. V and J are TRBV5-1 and TRBJ1-6; D unresolved. The germline V and J ends were trimmed by 0 bases and 10 bases, with 11 bases remaining between them. The CDR3 has 14 residues. Germline V gene sequence: CDR1 SGHRS, CDR2 YFSETQ. The CDR3 spells CASSLAGFGSPLHF. The CDR3 bases that were read are TGCGCCAGCAGCTTGGCCGGGTTCGGATCACCC.

The CDR3: CSARGGHNEQFF. The CDR3 DNA, read in part, is TGCAGCGCGAGGGGGGGACACAATGAG. This chain uses TRBV29-1 with TRBJ2-1; perhaps TRBD2 as D (7 bases). The read falls 3 residues short of the CDR3 end, and the missing part is taken from the germline J gene. Per the germline V gene, CDR1 is SQVTM and CDR2 is ANQGSEA. The CDR3 covers 12 residues. Trimming pared 7 bases from V and 5 bases from J, leaving 12 bases between.

For this clone: The read finishes 3 residues shy of the CDR3 end, and the germline J gene is used to complete it. The V call is TRBV6-2 or TRBV6-3, the J call TRBJ2-7; D possibly corresponds to TRBD2 (6 bases). The V gene lost 4 bases and the J gene lost 3 bases, with 19 bases spanning the gap. This CDR3 is 16 amino acids long. Germline CDR1 reads MNHEY; CDR2 reads SVGEGT. The sequenced CDR3 bases are TGTGCCAGCAGTTCCCATCCTCAAGCGGGCCTCTACGAG. Protein product: CASSSHPQAGLYE. The CDR3 in its entirety is CASSSHPQAGLYEQYF.

About this clone: The read ends 3 residues shy of where the CDR3 ends; the end is completed using the germline J gene. The chain uses TRBV12-3 or TRBV12-4 and TRBJ2-1; 7 bases are shared with TRBD1. The V and J ends lost 6 bases and 6 bases, in that order; junction bases with no gene match: 11. The CDR3 contains 15 residues. CDR3: CASSHRGGRGNEQFF. CDR3 DNA, as far as it was read: TGTGCCAGCAGCCACAGGGGTGGAAGGGGCAATGAG.

A remark on this clone: The missing CDR3 end, 3 residues past where the read stops, is filled in from the germline J gene. The J gene is TRBJ1-2, the V gene TRBV20-1; 10 positions match TRBD1. The V and J ends lost 1 base and 5 bases, in that order; junction bases with no gene match: 4. Germline-derived CDR1 and CDR2 are DFQATT and SNEGSKA (reference sequence). This CDR3 spans 14 amino acids. The CDR3: CSARVGQGTYGYTF. The CDR3 DNA, read in part, is TGCAGTGCTAGAGTGGGACAGGGGACTTATGGC.

In the case of this clone: Read coverage stops 3 residues before the CDR3 terminus; the germline J gene supplies the remainder. The chain combines TRBV15 with TRBJ2-7; 8 positions match TRBD1. This CDR3 is 16 amino acids long. Germline trimming cut 3 bases from V and 0 bases from J; bases unmatched to any gene: 7. CDR1 is LNHNV and CDR2 is YYDKDF in the germline V gene (reference sequence). CDR3 bases read: TGTGCCACCAGCAGGGACAGGGATTCCAGCTCCTACGAG. It specifies CATSRDRDSSSYE. The full CDR3 reads CATSRDRDSSSYEQYF.

Judged by frequency, this clone is medium-sized. Read coverage stops 3 residues before the CDR3 terminus; the germline J gene supplies the remainder. The genes are TRBV7-3 and TRBJ2-2; 7 bases are shared with TRBD1. V shed 5 bases and J 0 bases; nucleotides not matched to a gene: 6. There are 16 residues in the CDR3. Germline V gene sequence: CDR1 SGHTA, CDR2 FQGTGA. CDR3 DNA (partial): TGTGCCAGCAGCGTACAGGGGAGTACGAACACCGGGGAG. It yields the protein CASSVQGSTNTGE. The full CDR3 protein is CASSVQGSTNTGELFF.

A note on this clone: Coverage ceases 3 residues before the CDR3 finishes, and the germline J gene fills in the end. V gene TRBV19 combines with J gene TRBJ2-1; 10 nucleotides agree with TRBD2. V dropped 5 bases and J dropped 8; count of bases not matched to a gene: 15. This CDR3 is built from 17 residues. CDR1 is LNHDA and CDR2 is SQIVND in the germline V gene (reference sequence). The CDR3 spells CASSPRISGGKVYEQFF. CDR3 DNA (partial): TGTGCCAGTAGTCCGAGGATTAGCGGGGGGAAAGTCTATGAG.

About this clone: Sequencing ends 3 residues short of the CDR3 end; the germline J gene provides the rest. The chain employs TRBV2 and TRBJ2-3; D not certain. Germline V gene data show CDR1 as SNHLY and CDR2 as FYNNEI. CDR3 length: 14 amino acids. The CDR3 reads CASSEAAANSPQYF. The DNA read from the CDR3 is TGTGCCAGCAGTGAGGCGGCAGCTAATTCACCG. The whole variable domain, filled in from reference TRBV2 and TRBJ2-3, reads EPEVTQTPSHQVTQMGQEVILRCVPISNHLYFYWYRQILGQKVEFLVSFYNNEISEKSEIFDDQFSVERPDGSNFTLKIRSTKLEDSAMYFCASSEAAANSPQYFGPGTRLTVL.

A word on this clone: The CDR3 end is not reached by the read, which stops 3 residues before it; the germline J gene fills it in. The chain carries TRBV7-2 and TRBJ1-3, with a possible D match to TRBD1 (5 bases). Trimming pared 5 bases from V and 7 bases from J, leaving 15 bases between. The germline gives CDR1 SGHTA, CDR2 FQGNSA. The CDR3 consists of 14 residues. The CDR3 bases that were read are TGTGCCAGCAGCCCCCGGGGGTATAAGAACACC. Translation: CASSPRGYKNT. The full CDR3 sequence reads CASSPRGYKNTIYF.

Of note for this clone: The read comes to an end 3 residues before the CDR3 does, leaving the germline J gene to fill in the end. The genes are TRBV5-5 and TRBJ1-4; TRBD1 is a possible D gene (5 bases). Trimming took 2 bases from V and 5 from J, leaving 13 bases between them. Germline V lookup: CDR1 SGHKS, CDR2 YYEKEE (reference sequence). CDR3 size: 15 residues. CDR3 bases read: TGTGCCAGCAGCTTATACGGGGGGGGAAATGAAAAA. It translates to CASSLYGGGNEK. Given in full, the CDR3 is CASSLYGGGNEKLFF.

CDR3 residues: CASSGAGNANQPQHF. The CDR3 DNA, read in part, is TGTGCCAGCAGCGGGGCAGGGAATGCCAATCAGCCC. This chain links TRBV5-6 with TRBJ1-5, with D perhaps TRBD1 (5 bases). The CDR3 end is not reached by the read, which stops 3 residues before it; the germline J gene fills it in. CDR3 size: 15 residues. The V gene's germline CDR1 is SGHDT and CDR2 YYEEEE. The V end was cut by 4 bases, the J end by 3 bases, with 14 bases between.

To note about this clone: With the read ending 3 residues before the CDR3 end, the germline J gene is used to fill in that end. V gene TRBV27 combines with J gene TRBJ1-1; 8 nucleotides align to TRBD1. This CDR3 spans 15 amino acids. Unmatched junction bases numbered 7, after V lost 6 bases and J lost 1 base. Germline V lookup: CDR1 MNHEY, CDR2 SMNVEV (reference sequence). Here the CDR3 reads CASSSRGTGNTEAFF. The sequenced CDR3 bases are TGTGCCAGCAGCTCAAGAGGGACAGGGAACACTGAA.

A note on this clone: The read ends 3 residues early relative to the CDR3; the germline J gene fills the gap. The chain is built from TRBV5-1 and TRBJ2-2, with D perhaps matching TRBD2 (6 bases). The CDR3 has 15 residues. V lost 7 bases and J lost 0, with 13 bases in between. Germline CDR1 reads SGHRS; CDR2 reads YFSETQ. CDR3: CASFLGGTNTGELFF. The covered CDR3 bases are TGCGCCAGCTTCCTCGGGGGAACGAACACCGGGGAG.

Comment on this clone: The sequence runs out 3 residues before the end of the CDR3; the remainder is reconstructed from the germline J gene. This chain joins TRBV18 and TRBJ2-7; TRBD1 aligns across 9 bases. V trimming: 1 base; J trimming: 4 bases; junction bases outside the gene matches: 5. The CDR3 covers 15 residues. The germline CDR1 and CDR2 sequences are KGHSH and LQKENI. CDR3 in amino acids: CASSPQTGGFYEQYF. The covered CDR3 bases are TGTGCCAGCTCACCACAGACAGGGGGTTTTTACGAG.

About this clone itself: The read ends 3 residues before the CDR3 terminus; that terminus is restored from the germline J gene. The V gene is TRBV10-3, the J gene TRBJ2-3, with D perhaps matching TRBD2 (6 bases). Per germline, CDR1 ENHRY and CDR2 SYGVKD. This CDR3 comprises 12 residues. The ends were cut back, 10 bases at V and 5 bases at J, with 13 bases in the middle. CDR3 in amino acids: CATTSYGDTQYF. The part of the CDR3 DNA that was read is TGTGCCACGACTAGTTATGGAGATACG.

In regard to this clone: The CDR3 goes on 3 residues after the read ends, and that part is filled in from the germline J gene. V usage is TRBV18 and J usage is TRBJ1-2; TRBD1 matches at 10 bases. Germline CDR1 KGHSH, CDR2 LQKENI. Trimming removed 5 bases from V and 6 bases from J; junction bases left unmatched: 3. This CDR3 is built from 13 residues. Incomplete CDR3 DNA: TGTGCCAGCTCATACGGGACAGGGGATGGC. It translates to CASSYGTGDG. The whole CDR3 sequence is CASSYGTGDGYTF.

Comment on this clone: The CDR3 end falls 3 residues outside the read, so it is completed with the germline J gene. V gene TRBV5-1 combines with J gene TRBJ1-1; TRBD1 matches at 8 bases. V was clipped by 6 bases and J by 4 bases; unmatched bases: 11. The germline CDR1 and CDR2 sequences are SGHRS and YFSETQ. This CDR3 contains 15 residues. The CDR3 is CASTNQGALPTEAFF. The sequenced part of the CDR3 DNA is TGCGCCAGCACCAACCAGGGGGCGCTGCCCACTGAA.

To note about this clone: The read stops 3 residues short of the end of the CDR3; the missing end is completed from the germline J gene. The chain carries TRBV10-2 and TRBJ2-1; 10 nucleotides match TRBD2. Losses at the gene ends were 5 bases for V and 7 bases for J; bases not matched to a gene: 11. The CDR3 sequence is 16 residues long. CDR1 WSHSY and CDR2 SAAADI come from the germline V gene. The CDR3 bases that were read are TGCGCCAGCAGTCTCACACTAGCGGGGCCCTTGAATGAG. This codes for CASSLTLAGPLNE. The CDR3 reads in full as CASSLTLAGPLNEQFF.

The CDR3 protein is CASSERIAGSQETQYF. CDR3 DNA (partial): TGTGCCAGCAGTGAAAGGATAGCGGGCTCTCAAGAGACG. The rearrangement links TRBV6-1 to TRBJ2-3; 7 bases map to TRBD2. The read ends 3 residues shy of where the CDR3 ends; the end is completed using the germline J gene. Germline CDR1 reads MNHNS; CDR2 reads SASEGT. The CDR3 covers 16 residues.

Comments on this clone: The read terminates 3 residues ahead of where the CDR3 ends, so the germline J gene completes it. The V call is TRBV4-1, the J call TRBJ1-1; D possibly corresponds to TRBD1 (5 bases). This CDR3 spans 15 amino acids. CDR1 is MGHRA, CDR2 YSYEKL, per germline. With 1 base removed from V and 1 base from J, the gap between germline ends came to 10 bases. CDR3 region: CASSQGGGENTEAFF. The sequenced CDR3 bases are TGCGCCAGCAGCCAAGGCGGGGGAGAGAACACTGAA.

Concerning this clone itself: The read gets to within 3 residues of the CDR3 end, and the germline J gene fills in the rest. The chain is built from TRBV18 and TRBJ1-1, with D hard to call. Germline CDR1 reads KGHSH; CDR2 reads LQKENI. The CDR3 runs to 13 residues. Trimming took 8 bases from V and 0 from J, leaving 10 bases between them. CDR3 loop: CASARGLNTEAFF. CDR3 DNA (partial): TGTGCCAGCGCCAGAGGGTTGAACACTGAA.

Remarks on this clone: Coverage ceases 3 residues before the CDR3 finishes, and the germline J gene fills in the end. V is TRBV4-1 and J is TRBJ2-7; tentatively, D is TRBD1 or TRBD2 (6 bases each). CDR3 length: 16 residues. Trimming left V 0 bases short and J 3 bases short, with 15 bases between. Germline V gene lookup returns CDR1 MGHRA and CDR2 YSYEKL. The CDR3 protein is CASSQDLTGRYYEQYF. The DNA read from the CDR3 is TGCGCCAGCAGCCAAGATCTTACAGGGAGGTACTACGAG.

To note about this clone: The read falls 3 residues short of the CDR3 end, and the missing part is taken from the germline J gene. The rearrangement uses TRBV20-1 and TRBJ2-7, with TRBD1 identical over 7 bases. The V and J ends lost 5 bases and 1 base, in that order; junction bases with no gene match: 11. Germline CDR1 and CDR2: DFQATT and SNEGSKA (reference sequence). The CDR3 sequence is 15 residues long. Incomplete CDR3 DNA: TGCAGTGCTCCCCAGCTGGAGACAGGGTCCTACGAG. Its protein is CSAPQLETGSYE. The whole CDR3 protein reads CSAPQLETGSYEQYF.

As concerns this clone: The read terminates 3 residues before the CDR3 end, so the remaining end is supplied by the germline J gene. This sequence joins TRBV23-1 and TRBJ1-2; maybe TRBD1 (6 bases). TRBV23-1 is placed among ORFs of uncertain function. CDR3 length equals 14 residues. Trimming stripped 6 bases from V and 3 bases from J, with 14 bases between. The CDR3 bases that were read are TGCGCCAGCAGGCCAGGGGAAGCATACTATGGC. Protein sequence: CASRPGEAYYG. The CDR3 reads in full as CASRPGEAYYGYTF.